These 32 T cell receptor beta chains were all obtained from the same sample, sequenced in a study of blood T cell repertoires in COVID-19. TCRdb's table, derived via immunoSEQ multiplex PCR, lists solely in-frame clones and lacks some. The sample includes about 120,000 clones, around 90% of them seen just once. Sequences were obtained from peripheral blood. All receptors derive from a woman aged 60 to 75 with COVID-19, enrolled during active disease.

This clone is a singleton in its sample. The chain joins TRBV19 to TRBJ2-7, with a weak D call TRBD2 (6 bases). Germline CDR1 LNHDA, CDR2 SQIVND (reference sequence). There are 15 residues in the CDR3. Trimming left V 6 bases short and J 2 bases short, with 17 bases between. DNA of the CDR3: TGTGCCAGTAGCCCCGGACTACCTTCTACCTACGAGCAGTACTTC. Amino acid sequence: CASSPGLPSTYEQYF.

The DNA for the CDR3 is TGTGCCAGCAGTTACGTAAGGGGGCGCTCACCCCTCCACTTT. It specifies CASSYVRGRSPLHF. This chain uses TRBV6-5 with TRBJ1-6; 7 nucleotides agree with TRBD1. V was clipped by 2 bases and J by 10 bases; unmatched bases: 5. This CDR3 spans 14 amino acids. CDR1 MNHEY and CDR2 SVGAGI come from the germline V gene.

The V gene is TRBV25-1, the J gene TRBJ2-7, with 8 bases matching TRBD1. Trimming removed 5 bases from V and 3 bases from J; junction bases left unmatched: 6. The germline CDR1 and CDR2 sequences are MGHDK and SYGVNS. The CDR3 is 14 residues long. This CDR3 is CASSQHGQGYEQYF. CDR3 in DNA: TGTGCCAGCAGTCAACACGGACAGGGCTACGAGCAGTACTTC.

The chain has TRBV5-1 and TRBJ2-1, with 9 positions matching TRBD2. The CDR3 consists of 15 residues. The trim removed 4 bases at V and 4 bases at J, leaving 6 bases unmatched. Germline-derived CDR1 and CDR2 are SGHRS and YFSETQ. The CDR3 is CASSTGTSSYNEQFF. DNA for the CDR3: TGCGCCAGCAGCACAGGGACTAGCAGTTACAATGAGCAGTTCTTC.

This rearrangement joins TRBV3-1 (or the pseudogene TRBV3-2) to TRBJ1-5; D is undetermined. CDR1 LGHDT and CDR2 YNNKEL come from the germline V gene (reference sequence). With 0 bases removed from V and 0 bases from J, the gap between germline ends came to 12 bases. The CDR3 is made up of 17 amino acids. CDR3 in DNA: TGTGCCAGCAGCCAAGATGCACCGGGGATTAGCAATCAGCCCCAGCATTTT. Translated: CASSQDAPGISNQPQHF.

The chain combines TRBV5-8 with TRBJ1-6, with D maybe TRBD1 (5 bases). The CDR3 is 16 amino acids. V lost 2 bases and J 3 bases, leaving 12 bases between the germline ends. Germline-derived CDR1 and CDR2 are SGHTS and YDEGEE. The CDR3 region has the DNA TGTGCCAGCAGCTTTTTGGGGGGAGTCTATAATTCACCCCTCCACTTT. Protein: CASSFLGGVYNSPLHF.

V gene TRBV7-2 combines with J gene TRBJ1-2; 7 bases are shared with TRBD1. J lost 2 bases, V lost 6 bases, and 6 bases had no gene match. The CDR3 contains 14 residues. Per the germline V gene, CDR1 is SGHTA and CDR2 is FQGNSA. The CDR3 spells CASRQGPLNYGYTF. The CDR3 DNA reads TGTGCCAGCAGACAGGGGCCCTTAAACTATGGCTACACCTTC.

The rearrangement joins TRBV9 to TRBJ1-2; 9 nucleotides match TRBD1. Losses at the gene ends were 0 bases for V and 5 bases for J; bases not matched to a gene: 14. The germline V gene has CDR1 SGDLS and CDR2 YYNGEE. This CDR3 region has 18 residues. This CDR3 is CASSVAPYTTGGGYGYTF. The CDR3 DNA reads as TGTGCCAGCAGCGTAGCGCCGTACACTACAGGGGGCGGGTATGGCTACACCTTC.

This clone has more than one count but fewer than ten. The rearrangement uses TRBV3-1 (or the pseudogene TRBV3-2) and TRBJ1-2; D remains ambiguous. Trimming left V 2 bases short and J 5 bases short, with 12 bases between. The germline V gene has CDR1 LGHDT and CDR2 YNNKEL (reference sequence). The CDR3 is made up of 14 amino acids. CDR3 nucleotides: TGTGCCAGCAGCCAAACTGTGTTTTTTTATGGCTACACCTTC. It encodes CASSQTVFFYGYTF.

V gene TRBV7-2 combines with J gene TRBJ1-2, with 7 bases aligning to TRBD1. V was pared by 4 bases and J by 1 base, with 6 bases of the junction left unmatched. The CDR3 is made up of 15 amino acids. Germline loops: CDR1 SGHTA, CDR2 FQGNSA. The CDR3, as DNA: TGTGCCAGCAGCTCCGGACAGGACTATAACTATGGCTACACCTTC. It encodes CASSSGQDYNYGYTF.

This chain links TRBV5-1 with TRBJ2-4; unclear D gene. The ends were cut back, 1 base at V and 1 base at J, with 9 bases in the middle. This CDR3 is built from 15 residues. CDR1 is SGHRS and CDR2 is YFSETQ in the germline V gene. The CDR3 here is CASSLSTRAKNIQYF. The CDR3 region has the DNA TGCGCCAGCAGCTTGAGCACCCGCGCCAAAAACATTCAGTACTTC.

The V and J genes are TRBV20-1 and TRBJ2-5; D gene unclear. The CDR3 has 11 residues. Trimming pared 3 bases from V and 3 bases from J, leaving 5 bases between. The germline CDR1 and CDR2 sequences are DFQATT and SNEGSKA (reference sequence). In DNA, the CDR3 is TGCAGTGCTAGCACTGAAGAGACCCAGTACTTC. Translating gives CSASTEETQYF.

V gene TRBV6-4 combines with J gene TRBJ1-5; 8 nucleotides line up with TRBD1. The CDR3 is 13 amino acids. CDR1 is MRHNA and CDR2 is SNTAGT in the germline V gene. V lost 2 bases to trimming and J lost 13 bases; unmatched junction nucleotides: 7. Written as DNA, the CDR3 is TGTGCCAGCAGTGACGAGTCGGGGGACAGGCAGCATTTT. The encoded protein is CASSDESGDRQHF.

V gene TRBV7-8 combines with J gene TRBJ1-2; TRBD1 agrees at 8 bases. J was trimmed by 8 bases and V by 1 base; bases with no gene match: 12. This CDR3 spans 16 amino acids. Germline CDR1 reads SGHVS; CDR2 reads FQNEAQ. DNA for the CDR3: TGTGCCAGCAGCTTAGGCCTAACAGGGGGAGGAGAAGGCTACACCTTC. Translating it yields CASSLGLTGGGEGYTF.

The J gene is TRBJ1-6, the V gene TRBV9; TRBD1 matches at 7 bases. This CDR3 is 16 amino acids long. The junction had 17 bases not matched to a gene; V was cut back by 4 bases and J by 13 bases. Germline V lookup: CDR1 SGDLS, CDR2 YYNGEE. Here the CDR3 reads CASSPRDRVIYGPLHF. In DNA form, the CDR3 reads TGTGCCAGCAGCCCGAGAGACAGGGTTATCTATGGCCCCCTCCACTTT.

The gene calls are TRBV5-5 and TRBJ1-5; D is perhaps TRBD1 (6 bases). The CDR3 sequence is 15 residues long. The V gene's germline CDR1 is SGHKS and CDR2 YYEKEE (reference sequence). Trimming stripped 2 bases from V and 1 base from J, with 10 bases between. The chain's CDR3 is CASSFWGGSNQPQHF. For the CDR3, the DNA is TGTGCCAGCAGCTTCTGGGGGGGCAGCAATCAGCCCCAGCATTTT.

This clone was detected only a few times. The junction shows a germline mismatch at one end, possibly a read error. V gene TRBV7-8 combines with J gene TRBJ1-5, with TRBD1 identical over 7 bases. Germline loops: CDR1 SGHVS, CDR2 FQNEAQ. CDR3 size: 13 residues. CDR3 amino acids: CASSRGTAHPYDF. The CDR3 nucleotides are TGTGCCAGCAGCCGGGGGACAGCACACCCCTACGATTTT. The full variable domain, in which reference TRBV7-8 and TRBJ1-5 provide the parts outside the CDR3, is GAGVSQSPRYKVAKRGQDVALRCDPISGHVSLFWYQQALGQGPEFLTYFQNEAQLDKSGLPSDRFFAERPEGSVSTLKIQRTQQEDSAVYLCASSRGTAHPYDFGDGTRLSIL.

This clone was recorded only once. The chain employs TRBV5-4 and TRBJ1-4; tentative D call: TRBD1 (5 bases). The ends were cut back, 0 bases at V and 8 bases at J, with 11 bases in the middle. The CDR3 runs to 14 residues. Germline V gene lookup returns CDR1 SGHNT and CDR2 YYREEE (reference sequence). The CDR3 nucleotides read TGTGCCAGCAGCTTGGCCGGGACTTGGGAAAAACTGTTTTTT. Protein product: CASSLAGTWEKLFF. The full variable domain, its missing parts supplied by reference TRBV5-4 and TRBJ1-4, is ETGVTQSPTHLIKTRGQQVTLRCSSQSGHNTVSWYQQALGQGPQFIFQYYREEENGRGNFPPRFSGLQFPNYSSELNVNALELDDSALYLCASSLAGTWEKLFFGSGTQLSVL.

The chain carries TRBV2 and TRBJ2-1; D gene unclear. Germline V gene sequence: CDR1 SNHLY, CDR2 FYNNEI. Trimming removed 8 bases from V and 0 bases from J, with 17 bases in between. The CDR3 has 16 amino acids. The CDR3 here is CASALQSLSSYNEQFF. CDR3 nucleotide sequence: TGTGCCAGCGCCTTACAGTCTTTGAGCTCCTACAATGAGCAGTTCTTC.

This CDR3 reads CASSPSNLAGGRDTQYF. CDR3 in DNA: TGTGCCAGCAGCCCCTCGAACCTAGCGGGGGGGCGTGATACGCAGTATTTT. The chain carries TRBV9 and TRBJ2-3; 12 nucleotides match TRBD2. Germline V gene sequence: CDR1 SGDLS, CDR2 YYNGEE. V gave up 4 bases and J gave up 6 bases; unmatched junction bases: 12. The CDR3 is made up of 17 amino acids.

The V and J genes are TRBV5-4 and TRBJ1-3; the D gene is possibly TRBD1 (5 bases). The CDR3 spans 15 residues. Germline V lookup: CDR1 SGHNT, CDR2 YYREEE (reference sequence). V lost 4 bases, J lost 0 bases, and 11 bases lay in between. CDR3 sequence reads: CASSSGTPSGNTIYF. DNA for the CDR3: TGTGCCAGCAGCAGCGGGACCCCCTCTGGAAACACCATATATTTT. The full variable domain, in which reference TRBV5-4 and TRBJ1-3 provide the parts outside the CDR3, is ETGVTQSPTHLIKTRGQQVTLRCSSQSGHNTVSWYQQALGQGPQFIFQYYREEENGRGNFPPRFSGLQFPNYSSELNVNALELDDSALYLCASSSGTPSGNTIYFGEGSWLTVV.

This clone appeared a single time. The J gene is TRBJ2-7, the V gene TRBV7-2, with D possibly TRBD1 on 5 matching bases. CDR3 length equals 14 residues. V lost 5 bases to trimming and J lost 4 bases, with 15 bases between them. Germline loops: CDR1 SGHTA, CDR2 FQGNSA. The CDR3 reads CASSPDRAAYEQYF. The CDR3 nucleotides are TGTGCCAGCAGCCCTGACAGAGCCGCATACGAGCAGTACTTC.

The rearrangement links TRBV27 to TRBJ2-7; the D is unclear. The V end was cut by 0 bases, the J end by 2 bases, with 5 bases between. The length of the CDR3 is 13 residues. The germline V gene encodes CDR1 MNHEY and CDR2 SMNVEV (reference sequence). The CDR3 spells CASSLSSTYEQYF. CDR3 in DNA: TGTGCCAGCAGTTTATCTTCAACCTACGAGCAGTACTTC.

This clone has a handful of counts. V usage is TRBV14 and J usage is TRBJ2-7; D might be TRBD2 (5 bases). Germline assignment: CDR1 SGHDN and CDR2 FVKESK. The CDR3 loop spans 13 amino acids. V lost 4 bases, J lost 3 bases, and 10 bases lay in between. The CDR3: CASSPRGNYEQYF. CDR3 bases: TGTGCCAGCAGCCCTAGAGGGAACTACGAGCAGTACTTC.

The chain links TRBV7-6 to TRBJ1-4; 8 bases align to TRBD1. Trimming removed 1 base from V and 6 bases from J; junction bases left unmatched: 7. Looked up from germline, CDR1 is SGHVS and CDR2 is FNYEAQ. The CDR3 runs to 16 residues. The CDR3 nucleotides read TGTGCCAGCAGCTTAGTCTACAGGGGGAAAGATGAAAAACTGTTTTTT. Translating gives CASSLVYRGKDEKLFF.

This clone was counted a single time. The chain is built from TRBV4-1 and TRBJ1-2, with a weak D call TRBD1 (6 bases). The V and J ends lost 4 bases and 4 bases respectively, with 19 bases between them. CDR3 size: 16 residues. The V gene's germline CDR1 is MGHRA and CDR2 YSYEKL. DNA for the CDR3: TGCGCCAGCAGCCCCCAAAGGGGGGGCTTGATCTATGGCTACACCTTC. Translation gives CASSPQRGGLIYGYTF.

This chain uses TRBV7-2 with TRBJ1-2, with a weak D call TRBD1 (5 bases). Per the germline V gene, CDR1 is SGHTA and CDR2 is FQGNSA. The CDR3 extends over 14 amino acids. V was shortened by 5 bases and J by 1 base, with 11 bases between the two germline ends. CDR3 amino acids: CASSEGTFNYGYTF. CDR3 DNA sequence: TGTGCCAGCAGCGAAGGGACTTTTAACTATGGCTACACCTTC.

The chain combines TRBV9 with TRBJ1-5; tentatively, D is TRBD1 (5 bases). Germline values: CDR1 SGDLS, CDR2 YYNGEE. V lost 0 bases and J 6 bases, leaving 13 bases between the germline ends. CDR3 length: 15 amino acids. CDR3 residues: CASSVGVGGGQPQHF. The DNA of the CDR3 is TGTGCCAGCAGCGTAGGCGTCGGGGGGGGTCAGCCCCAGCATTTT.

This chain connects TRBV11-2 to TRBJ2-7; possibly TRBD2 for D (6 bases). V lost 5 bases and J 4 bases, leaving 12 bases between the germline ends. Germline V gene lookup returns CDR1 SGHAT and CDR2 FQNNGV. The CDR3 is 13 amino acids. The CDR3 coding sequence is TGTGCCAGCAGCCCTTCTAGCGTTTACGAGCAGTACTTC. This translates into CASSPSSVYEQYF.

This rearrangement joins TRBV10-3 to TRBJ1-1; D gene ambiguous. Between the trimmed V and J ends, which lost 6 bases and 6 bases, there was a span of 5 bases. From germline, CDR1 is ENHRY and CDR2 SYGVKD. There are 10 residues in the CDR3. CDR3 loop: CAIRYAEAFF. In DNA form, the CDR3 reads TGTGCCATCAGATATGCTGAAGCTTTCTTT.

This chain links TRBV4-3 with TRBJ2-5, with a tentative D call TRBD1 (6 bases). The CDR3 has 15 amino acids. V gave up 4 bases and J gave up 5 bases, with 17 bases separating them. CDR1 is LGHNA and CDR2 is YSLEER in the germline V gene. The chain's CDR3 is CASSRTRGTAETQYF. CDR3 nucleotides: TGCGCCAGCAGCCGCACCAGGGGTACGGCGGAGACCCAGTACTTC.

The genes are TRBV4-3 and TRBJ2-7; 7 positions match TRBD2. The CDR3 runs 16 residues. The J segment lost 2 bases and the V segment lost 1 base, leaving 8 bases of the junction unmatched. Looked up from germline, CDR1 is LGHNA and CDR2 is YSLEER. This chain's CDR3 is CASSQVLAGDAYEQYF. CDR3 sequence (DNA): TGCGCCAGCAGCCAAGTGTTGGCGGGGGATGCCTACGAGCAGTACTTC.